Below, 11 T cell receptor beta chains from the same sample are listed, as sequenced in a study of shared clonotypes between healthy human individuals. The table came from immunoSEQ multiplex PCR; TCRdb's copy has only in-frame clones and leaves some out. The table has about 2.3 million clones, approximately 95% seen once; the top ten hold 0.39%. Sequenced material: naive CD4+ T cells from PBMCs. This sample's subset: CD45RA+ positively selected. Receptor source: a man between 18 and 35 years old in good health. Some clones in this sample may be carry-over from other donors' samples.

The chain uses TRBV5-1 and TRBJ2-1; 9 positions agree with TRBD1. This CDR3 has 15 amino acids. Germline V lookup: CDR1 SGHRS, CDR2 YFSETQ. The J segment lost 8 bases and the V segment lost 4 bases, leaving 10 bases of the junction unmatched. The CDR3 protein is CASSTGQGRLDEQFF. The CDR3 region has the DNA TGCGCCAGCAGCACAGGACAGGGGAGGTTGGATGAGCAGTTCTTC.

The rearrangement links TRBV5-1 to TRBJ2-2; D unresolved. The length of the CDR3 is 11 residues. V dropped 5 bases and J dropped 5 bases, with 4 bases sitting between them. CDR1 SGHRS and CDR2 YFSETQ come from the germline V gene. CDR3 loop: CASRLTGELFF. In DNA form, the CDR3 reads TGCGCCAGCAGGTTAACCGGGGAGCTGTTTTTT.

V is TRBV9 and J is TRBJ1-1, with 8 bases aligning to TRBD1. The CDR3 has 14 amino acids. Unmatched junction bases numbered 7, after V lost 3 bases and J lost 6 bases. CDR1 is SGDLS and CDR2 is YYNGEE in the germline V gene. The CDR3 DNA reads as TGTGCCAGCAGCGATGGACAGGGCGGGGCTGAAGCTTTCTTT. Its translation: CASSDGQGGAEAFF.

J is TRBJ1-5 and V is TRBV7-9; 8 nucleotides line up with TRBD1. This CDR3 contains 15 residues. From germline, CDR1 is SEHNR and CDR2 FQNEAQ (reference sequence). After removal of 5 bases from V and 6 bases from J, the junction contained 9 bases not matched to a gene. The CDR3 protein is CASSQTGGTFQPQHF. The CDR3 DNA reads as TGTGCCAGCAGCCAAACAGGGGGGACATTTCAGCCCCAGCATTTT. Variable domain in full (rest from reference TRBV7-9 and TRBJ1-5): DTGVSQNPRHKITKRGQNVTFRCDPISEHNRLYWYRQTLGQGPEFLTYFQNEAQLEKSRLLSDRFSAERPKGSFSTLEIQRTEQGDSAMYLCASSQTGGTFQPQHFGDGTRLSIL.

The chain is built from TRBV18 and TRBJ1-2; D remains ambiguous. The V end lost 3 bases, the J end lost 0 bases, and 11 bases lay between the germline ends. Germline V gives CDR1 KGHSH, CDR2 LQKENI. The CDR3 spans 15 residues. The DNA of the CDR3 is TGTGCCAGCTCACCTGGACGGGGAGCTAACTATGGCTACACCTTC. Its protein product is CASSPGRGANYGYTF.

This clone was seen just once. The rearrangement joins TRBV19 to TRBJ2-3; 7 nucleotides match TRBD2. The trim removed 3 bases at V and 4 bases at J, leaving 1 base unmatched. CDR1 is LNHDA, CDR2 SQIVND, per germline (reference sequence). CDR3 length: 13 amino acids. The CDR3 DNA follows: TGTGCCAGTAGTATGGGGAGGGCAGATACGCAGTATTTT. It specifies CASSMGRADTQYF.

CDR3 nucleotides: TGTGCCAGCAGTCAGGGGGGGACCACAGATACGCAGTATTTT. Its translation is CASSQGGTTDTQYF. The chain couples TRBV28 to TRBJ2-3; D could derive from TRBD1 or TRBD2 (7 bases each). Germline CDR1 MDHEN, CDR2 SYDVKM. The ends were cut back, 5 bases at V and 2 bases at J, with 11 bases in the middle. CDR3 size: 14 residues.

This rearrangement joins TRBV7-8 to TRBJ1-2; D remains unclear. This CDR3 region has 15 residues. V lost 3 bases and J 5 bases, leaving 16 bases between the germline ends. Germline CDR1 reads SGHVS; CDR2 reads FQNEAQ. The CDR3 reads CASSLTVYEEYGYTF. The CDR3 DNA is TGTGCCAGCAGCTTGACGGTCTATGAGGAGTATGGCTACACCTTC.

The J gene is TRBJ2-7, the V gene TRBV30; D might be TRBD2 (6 bases). This CDR3 has 11 amino acids. Germline values: CDR1 GTSNPN, CDR2 SVGIG (reference sequence). V shed 7 bases and J shed 3 bases, with 10 bases lying between them. The CDR3 DNA follows: TGTGCCTCAGGGCGGGGCTACGAGCAGTACTTC. Protein: CASGRGYEQYF.

The chain uses TRBV28 and TRBJ1-2; tentative D call: TRBD1 (5 bases). Germline lookup yields CDR1 MDHEN and CDR2 SYDVKM. The CDR3 is 15 amino acids. The V and J ends lost 7 bases and 4 bases respectively, with 19 bases between them. The CDR3 protein is CASTPGGAGLYGYTF. CDR3 DNA: TGTGCCAGCACCCCTGGGGGAGCAGGGCTCTATGGCTACACCTTC.

The chain is built from TRBV6-1 and TRBJ2-7; D unclear. Trimming cost V 6 bases and J 1 base, with 16 bases left between them. The CDR3 contains 15 residues. Per germline, CDR1 MNHNS and CDR2 SASEGT. For the CDR3, the DNA is TGTGCCAGCAGCCCCATATGGGCGGTTTCCTACGAGCAGTACTTC. Residues: CASSPIWAVSYEQYF.